These 25 T cell receptor beta chains came from one sample sequenced in a study of T cells and Merkel cell carcinoma outcomes. Generated by immunoSEQ multiplex PCR, the TCRdb table keeps only in-frame clones and is missing some. This sample yields 15,000 to 25,000 clones, of which approximately 80% are seen a single time; approximately 2.8% belongs to the top ten. Sequencing was performed on tumor tissue from Merkel cell carcinoma. These receptors were obtained from a human donor with Merkel cell carcinoma.

The chain is built from TRBV9 and TRBJ2-1; no firm D call. Germline V gene data show CDR1 as SGDLS and CDR2 as YYNGEE. The CDR3 is 17 residues long. Trimming stripped 0 bases from V and 4 bases from J, with 17 bases between. CDR3 sequence: CASSVAGTGLAYNEQFF. The CDR3 coding sequence is TGTGCCAGCAGCGTAGCTGGTACGGGTCTCGCTTACAATGAGCAGTTCTTC. The full variable domain, completed using reference TRBV9 and TRBJ2-1, is DSGVTQTPKHLITATGQRVTLRCSPRSGDLSVYWYQQSLDQGLQFLIQYYNGEERAKGNILERFSAQQFPDLHSELNLSSLELGDSALYFCASSVAGTGLAYNEQFFGPGTRLTVL.

This sequence joins TRBV5-1 and TRBJ2-3, with 8 bases matching TRBD2. The CDR3 length is 15 residues. With 1 base clipped from V and 6 bases from J, the junction kept 7 bases outside the gene matches. The germline gives CDR1 SGHRS, CDR2 YFSETQ. As DNA, the CDR3 is TGCGCCAGCAGCTTGTTACGGGAGGGGCCGGATACGCAGTATTTT. Amino acid sequence: CASSLLREGPDTQYF.

This clone was counted a single time. The chain carries TRBV5-1 and TRBJ2-4; unclear D gene. Trimming took 0 bases from V and 1 from J, leaving 11 bases between them. CDR1 is SGHRS and CDR2 is YFSETQ in the germline V gene. The CDR3 is 16 amino acids. The CDR3 DNA follows: TGCGCCAGCAGCTTGGACCCCCCTTCCGCCAAAAACATTCAGTACTTC. Protein product: CASSLDPPSAKNIQYF.

The rearrangement joins TRBV11-2 to TRBJ2-3; 11 nucleotides match TRBD2. The V gene end was trimmed by 1 base and the J gene end by 10 bases; junction bases not matched to a gene: 1. The CDR3 is 13 residues long. Germline V lookup: CDR1 SGHAT, CDR2 FQNNGV. CDR3 protein: CASSLVAGGPQYF. In DNA, the CDR3 is TGTGCCAGCAGCTTAGTAGCGGGAGGGCCGCAGTATTTT.

The table lists this clone with a count of one. The chain recombines TRBV2 with TRBJ2-5; 9 bases match TRBD1. This CDR3 contains 12 residues. Germline V gene lookup returns CDR1 SNHLY and CDR2 FYNNEI. V gave up 8 bases and J gave up 2 bases; unmatched junction bases: 0. This CDR3 is CASDRGQETQYF. The CDR3 region has the DNA TGTGCCAGCGACAGGGGGCAAGAGACCCAGTACTTC.

The V and J genes are TRBV6-6 and TRBJ1-6, with no clear D. V lost 7 bases and J lost 7, with 17 bases in between. Germline values: CDR1 MNHNY, CDR2 SVGAGI (reference sequence). This CDR3 region has 15 residues. CDR3 nucleotide sequence: TGTGCCAGCAATCCTTATGGGTCGGTAAATTCACCCCTCCACTTT. Its protein is CASNPYGSVNSPLHF.

This clone was seen once. The chain joins TRBV5-4 to TRBJ2-7; D may correspond to TRBD1 or TRBD2 (5 bases each). Trimming took 4 bases from V and 3 from J, leaving 8 bases between them. There are 12 residues in the CDR3. Germline V CDR1 and CDR2: SGHNT, YYREEE (reference sequence). The CDR3 loop reads CASSRDGYEQYF. Here the CDR3 DNA reads TGTGCCAGCAGCCGGGACGGCTACGAGCAGTACTTC.

This chain uses TRBV5-1 with TRBJ1-1; D remains ambiguous. The CDR3 length is 13 residues. V shed 2 bases and J shed 1 base, with 6 bases lying between them. Looked up from germline, CDR1 is SGHRS and CDR2 is YFSETQ. CDR3 protein: CASSFMANTEAFF. The CDR3 DNA follows: TGCGCCAGCAGCTTCATGGCGAACACTGAAGCTTTCTTT.

The rearrangement uses TRBV5-1 and TRBJ2-3; D is unresolved. Germline V gene data show CDR1 as SGHRS and CDR2 as YFSETQ. This CDR3 has 14 amino acids. V was cut by 3 bases and J by 0 bases, with 8 bases left in between. CDR3 coding DNA: TGCGCCAGCAGCTCCACGGACAGCACAGATACGCAGTATTTT. As protein: CASSSTDSTDTQYF.

This clone was observed a few times. The chain links TRBV7-9 to TRBJ2-7; D ambiguous. CDR1 is SEHNR, CDR2 FQNEAQ, per germline (reference sequence). Trimming removed 5 bases from V and 5 bases from J, with 7 bases in between. This CDR3 has 11 amino acids. The CDR3 DNA is TGTGCCAGCAGCCTACAAAACGAGCAGTACTTC. Its protein product is CASSLQNEQYF.

The rearrangement joins TRBV9 to TRBJ2-4; TRBD1 or TRBD2 may be the D gene (5 bases each). Germline-derived CDR1 and CDR2 are SGDLS and YYNGEE. This CDR3 region has 14 residues. V dropped 3 bases and J dropped 5 bases, with 12 bases sitting between them. CDR3 coding DNA: TGTGCCAGCAGCGCGACGGGGACGGAAAACATTCAGTACTTC. Translation: CASSATGTENIQYF.

Only one count was recorded for this clone. V usage is TRBV5-8 and J usage is TRBJ1-2; 12 positions match TRBD1. Trimming removed 4 bases from V and 5 bases from J; junction bases left unmatched: 9. CDR1 and CDR2 from the germline V gene are SGHTS and YDEGEE. The CDR3 has 16 residues. CDR3 sequence: CASSLLGTGGTYGYTF. DNA of the CDR3: TGTGCCAGCAGCCTACTCGGGACAGGGGGCACGTATGGCTACACCTTC.

The chain uses TRBV29-1 and TRBJ1-1; D is ambiguous. The germline CDR1 and CDR2 sequences are SQVTM and ANQGSEA. V was pared by 6 bases and J by 0 bases, with 5 bases between. This CDR3 is 11 amino acids long. Here the CDR3 reads CSVLLNTEAFF. CDR3 DNA: TGCAGCGTCTTACTGAACACTGAAGCTTTCTTT.

In its sample, this clone was seen once. The gene calls are TRBV9 and TRBJ2-6, with TRBD2 as a possible D gene (6 bases). The CDR3 sequence is 18 residues long. Looked up from germline, CDR1 is SGDLS and CDR2 is YYNGEE. Trimming stripped 5 bases from V and 0 bases from J, with 18 bases between. The CDR3 DNA reads TGTGCCAGCAGACCGGGACTCCTAACCGACTCTGGGGCCAACGTCCTGACTTTC. Translation: CASRPGLLTDSGANVLTF.

In the case of this clone: Distinct nucleotide sequences in the sample also encode this CDR3. This chain uses TRBV27 with TRBJ1-2; D is undetermined. The CDR3 contains 13 residues. Germline-derived CDR1 and CDR2 are MNHEY and SMNVEV (reference sequence). The V end lost 6 bases, the J end lost 2 bases, and 10 bases lay between the germline ends. The CDR3 loop reads CASSLTGNYGYTF. The DNA of the CDR3 is TGTGCCAGCAGCTTGACTGGGAACTATGGCTACACCTTC.

This chain joins TRBV7-3 and TRBJ2-1; 12 nucleotides line up with TRBD2. This CDR3 comprises 16 residues. Germline CDR1 and CDR2: SGHTA and FQGTGA. V was clipped by 5 bases and J by 6 bases; unmatched bases: 8. CDR3 bases: TGTGCCAGCAGCCCTCGGACTAGCGGGGTGATCAATGAGCAGTTCTTC. Its translation: CASSPRTSGVINEQFF.

The genes are TRBV19 and TRBJ1-4; D remains ambiguous. Germline V gene sequence: CDR1 LNHDA, CDR2 SQIVND (reference sequence). V lost 5 bases and J 8 bases, leaving 9 bases between the germline ends. CDR3 size: 12 residues. CDR3 bases: TGTGCCAGTAGTCGGGCGGCAGAAAAACTGTTTTTT. This translates into CASSRAAEKLFF.

The chain employs TRBV9 and TRBJ2-3; tentatively, D is TRBD2 (6 bases). The CDR3 has 14 residues. Germline-derived CDR1 and CDR2 are SGDLS and YYNGEE. Between the trimmed V and J ends, which lost 2 bases and 4 bases, there was a span of 11 bases. The DNA for the CDR3 is TGTGCCAGCAGCGTGGAGGGTGGATCAGATACGCAGTATTTT. Amino acid sequence: CASSVEGGSDTQYF.

This clone was seen once. In DNA form, the CDR3 reads TGTGCCAGCAGCTTAAATCTCGGGGGCCCTTTGGTGGACACTGAAGCTTTCTTT. Translation: CASSLNLGGPLVDTEAFF. This chain links TRBV7-3 with TRBJ1-1, with D possibly TRBD1 on 6 matching bases. CDR3 length: 18 residues. Trimming took 1 base from V and 3 from J, leaving 21 bases between them. Germline V gene sequence: CDR1 SGHTA, CDR2 FQGTGA.

The J gene is TRBJ1-1, the V gene TRBV6-1, with D possibly TRBD1 on 5 matching bases. Trimming cost V 2 bases and J 10 bases, with 11 bases left between them. The CDR3 length is 12 residues. Germline CDR1 and CDR2: MNHNS and SASEGT. The CDR3 spells CASSERGERAFF. CDR3 sequence (DNA): TGTGCCAGCAGTGAACGGGGGGAGAGAGCTTTCTTT.

The chain carries TRBV11-1 and TRBJ2-7; D is undetermined. CDR3 length: 13 residues. Germline V lookup: CDR1 SGHAT, CDR2 FQDESV (reference sequence). V gave up 1 base and J gave up 3 bases, with 7 bases separating them. The CDR3 nucleotides are TGTGCCAGCAGCTTAGGGCCCTTCTACGAGCAGTACTTC. Translating it yields CASSLGPFYEQYF.

The chain carries TRBV19 and TRBJ1-4; no clear D gene. Germline V gene data show CDR1 as LNHDA and CDR2 as SQIVND (reference sequence). The CDR3 spans 13 residues. V was clipped by 9 bases and J by 7 bases, with 15 bases between them. CDR3 residues: CASATGWTEKLFF. CDR3 DNA sequence: TGTGCCAGCGCAACGGGGTGGACTGAAAAACTGTTTTTT.

The chain carries TRBV2 and TRBJ1-5; D remains ambiguous. V lost 3 bases and J 1 base, leaving 7 bases between the germline ends. Germline V gives CDR1 SNHLY, CDR2 FYNNEI. The CDR3 runs to 14 residues. This chain's CDR3 is CASSDGGSNQPQHF. The CDR3 bases are TGTGCCAGCAGTGATGGCGGGAGCAATCAGCCCCAGCATTTT.

The rearrangement joins TRBV4-1 to TRBJ2-2; no clear D. Germline V gene sequence: CDR1 MGHRA, CDR2 YSYEKL. V was clipped by 0 bases and J by 3 bases, with 5 bases between them. There are 14 residues in the CDR3. The CDR3 loop is CASSQDSHTGELFF. The CDR3, as DNA: TGCGCCAGCAGCCAAGATAGTCACACCGGGGAGCTGTTTTTT.

This clone was seen a few times. J is TRBJ2-3 and V is TRBV25-1; 7 nucleotides align to TRBD1. Germline CDR1 and CDR2: MGHDK and SYGVNS. The trim removed 10 bases at V and 2 bases at J, leaving 6 bases unmatched. The CDR3 covers 13 residues. The CDR3 here is CATGDRFTDTQYF. DNA for the CDR3: TGTGCCACCGGGGACAGATTCACAGATACGCAGTATTTT.